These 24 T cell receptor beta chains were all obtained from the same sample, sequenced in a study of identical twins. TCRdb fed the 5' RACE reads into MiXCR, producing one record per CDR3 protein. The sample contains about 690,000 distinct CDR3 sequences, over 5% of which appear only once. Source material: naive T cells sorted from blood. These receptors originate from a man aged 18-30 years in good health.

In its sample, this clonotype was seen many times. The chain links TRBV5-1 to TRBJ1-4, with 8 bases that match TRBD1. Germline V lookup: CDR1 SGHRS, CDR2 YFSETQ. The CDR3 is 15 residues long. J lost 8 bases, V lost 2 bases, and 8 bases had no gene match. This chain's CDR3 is CASSFGTGGNEKLFF. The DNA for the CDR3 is TGCGCCAGCAGCTTTGGGACAGGTGGGAACGAAAAACTGTTTTTT.

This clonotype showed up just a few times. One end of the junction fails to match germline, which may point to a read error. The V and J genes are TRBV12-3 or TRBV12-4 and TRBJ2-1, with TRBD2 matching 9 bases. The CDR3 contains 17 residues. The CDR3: CASSPWAGGPSHNEQFF. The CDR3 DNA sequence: TGTGCCAGCAGTCCTTGGGCGGGAGGGCCCTCCCACAATGAGCAGTTCTTC.

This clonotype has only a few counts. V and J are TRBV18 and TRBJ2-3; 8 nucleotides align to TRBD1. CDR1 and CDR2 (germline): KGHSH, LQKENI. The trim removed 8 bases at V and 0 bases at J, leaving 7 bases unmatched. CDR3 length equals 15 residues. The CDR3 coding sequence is TGTGCCAGCCGTCCGACAGGGGTTAGCACAGATACGCAGTATTTT. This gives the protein CASRPTGVSTDTQYF.

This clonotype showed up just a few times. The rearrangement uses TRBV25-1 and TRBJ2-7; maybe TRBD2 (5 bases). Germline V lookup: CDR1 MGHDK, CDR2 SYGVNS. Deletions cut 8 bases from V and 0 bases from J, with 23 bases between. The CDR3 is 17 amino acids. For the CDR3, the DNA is TGTGCCAGCTCAGGAGGTAGTGGGGAGCGGCCCTCCTACGAGCAGTACTTC. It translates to CASSGGSGERPSYEQYF.

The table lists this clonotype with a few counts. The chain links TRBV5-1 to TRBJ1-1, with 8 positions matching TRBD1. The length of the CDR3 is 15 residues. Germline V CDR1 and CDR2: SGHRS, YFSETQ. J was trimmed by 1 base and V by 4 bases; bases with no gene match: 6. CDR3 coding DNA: TGCGCCAGCAGCCGCTCGACAGGGGCGAACACTGAAGCTTTCTTT. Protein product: CASSRSTGANTEAFF.

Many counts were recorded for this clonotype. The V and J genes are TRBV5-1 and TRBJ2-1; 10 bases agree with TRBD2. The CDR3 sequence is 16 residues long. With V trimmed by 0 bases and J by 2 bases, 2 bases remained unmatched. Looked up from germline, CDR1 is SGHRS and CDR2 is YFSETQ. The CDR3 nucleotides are TGCGCCAGCAGCTTGGAACTAGCGGGAACCTACAATGAGCAGTTCTTC. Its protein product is CASSLELAGTYNEQFF.

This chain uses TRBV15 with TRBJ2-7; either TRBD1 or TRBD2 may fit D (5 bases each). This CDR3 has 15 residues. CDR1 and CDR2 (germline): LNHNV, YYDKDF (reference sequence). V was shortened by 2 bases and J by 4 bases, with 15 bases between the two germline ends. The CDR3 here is CATSRSVGTPYEQYF. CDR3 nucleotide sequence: TGTGCCACCAGCAGATCTGTAGGGACGCCATACGAGCAGTACTTC.

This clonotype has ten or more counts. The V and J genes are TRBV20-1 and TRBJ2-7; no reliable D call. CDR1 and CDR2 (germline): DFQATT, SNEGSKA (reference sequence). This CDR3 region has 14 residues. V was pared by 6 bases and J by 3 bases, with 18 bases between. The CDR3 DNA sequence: TGCAGTGCCGGGCGACTTGAAACCTTCTACGAGCAGTACTTC. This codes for CSAGRLETFYEQYF.

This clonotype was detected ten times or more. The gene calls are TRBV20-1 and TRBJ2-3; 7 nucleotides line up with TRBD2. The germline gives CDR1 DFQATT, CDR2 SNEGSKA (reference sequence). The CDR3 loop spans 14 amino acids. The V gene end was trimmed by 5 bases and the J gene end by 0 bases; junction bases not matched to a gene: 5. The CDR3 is CSAASGASTDTQYF. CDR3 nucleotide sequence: TGCAGTGCTGCTAGCGGTGCTAGCACAGATACGCAGTATTTT.

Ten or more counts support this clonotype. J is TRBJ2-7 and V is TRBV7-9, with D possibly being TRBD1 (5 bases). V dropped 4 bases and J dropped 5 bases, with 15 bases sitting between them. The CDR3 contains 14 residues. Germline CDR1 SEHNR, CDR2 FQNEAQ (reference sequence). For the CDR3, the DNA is TGTGCCAGCAGCTATCGACAGTCACAGGACGAGCAGTACTTC. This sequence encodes CASSYRQSQDEQYF.

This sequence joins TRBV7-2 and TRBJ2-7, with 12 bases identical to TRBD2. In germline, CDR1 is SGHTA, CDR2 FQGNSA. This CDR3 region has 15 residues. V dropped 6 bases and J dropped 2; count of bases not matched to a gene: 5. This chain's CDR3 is CASRPTSGSPYEQYV. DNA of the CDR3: TGTGCCAGCAGGCCGACTAGCGGGAGCCCCTACGAGCAGTACGTC.

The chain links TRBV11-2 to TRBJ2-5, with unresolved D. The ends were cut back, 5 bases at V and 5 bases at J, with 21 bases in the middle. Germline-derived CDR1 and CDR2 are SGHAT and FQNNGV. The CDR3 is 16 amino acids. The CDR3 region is CASSPRVFRVPETQYF. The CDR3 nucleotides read TGTGCCAGCAGCCCCCGGGTTTTTCGGGTTCCGGAGACCCAGTACTTC.

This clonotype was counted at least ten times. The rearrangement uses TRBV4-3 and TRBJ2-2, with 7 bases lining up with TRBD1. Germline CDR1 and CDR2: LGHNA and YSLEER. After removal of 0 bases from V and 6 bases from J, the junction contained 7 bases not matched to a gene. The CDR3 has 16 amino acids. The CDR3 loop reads CASSQERGRWSGELFF. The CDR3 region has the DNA TGCGCCAGCAGCCAAGAAAGGGGGCGTTGGTCCGGGGAGCTGTTTTTT.

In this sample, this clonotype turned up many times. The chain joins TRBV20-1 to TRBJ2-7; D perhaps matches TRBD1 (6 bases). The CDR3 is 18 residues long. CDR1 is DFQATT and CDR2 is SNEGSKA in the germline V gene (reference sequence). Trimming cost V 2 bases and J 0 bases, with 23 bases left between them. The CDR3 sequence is CSARSRSLTGRLSYEQYF. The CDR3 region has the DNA TGCAGTGCTAGATCTAGGTCTCTAACAGGGCGGCTCTCCTACGAGCAGTACTTC.

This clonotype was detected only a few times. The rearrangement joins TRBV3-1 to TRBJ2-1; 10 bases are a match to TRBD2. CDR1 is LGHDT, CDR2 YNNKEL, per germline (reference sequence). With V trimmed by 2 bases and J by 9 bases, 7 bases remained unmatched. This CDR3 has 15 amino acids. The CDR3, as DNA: TGTGCCAGCAGCCAAAGTTCTAGCGGGAGTGGTGAGCAGTTCTTC. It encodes CASSQSSSGSGEQFF.

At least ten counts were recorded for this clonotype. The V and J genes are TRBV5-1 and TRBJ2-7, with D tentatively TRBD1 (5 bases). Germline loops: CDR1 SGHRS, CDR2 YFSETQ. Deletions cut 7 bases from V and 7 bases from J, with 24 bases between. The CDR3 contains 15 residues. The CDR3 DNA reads TGCGCCAGCCAAGGTCAAGGGGTGTCGGGCGGAGAGCAGTACTTC. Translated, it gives CASQGQGVSGGEQYF.

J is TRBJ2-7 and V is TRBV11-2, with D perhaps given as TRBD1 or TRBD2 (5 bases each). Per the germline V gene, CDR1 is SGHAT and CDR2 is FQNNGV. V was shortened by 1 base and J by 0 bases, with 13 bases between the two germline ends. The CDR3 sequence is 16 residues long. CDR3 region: CASSLVRGGSSYEQYV. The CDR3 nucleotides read TGTGCCAGCAGCTTAGTTCGGGGCGGCTCCTCCTACGAGCAGTACGTC.

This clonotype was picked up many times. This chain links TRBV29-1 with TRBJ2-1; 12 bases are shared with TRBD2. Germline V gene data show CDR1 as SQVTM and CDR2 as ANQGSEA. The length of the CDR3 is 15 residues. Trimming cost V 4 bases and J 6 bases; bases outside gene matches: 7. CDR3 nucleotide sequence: TGCAGCGTTGTAGAGACTAGCGGGAGCTTCAATGAGCAGTTCTTC. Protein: CSVVETSGSFNEQFF.

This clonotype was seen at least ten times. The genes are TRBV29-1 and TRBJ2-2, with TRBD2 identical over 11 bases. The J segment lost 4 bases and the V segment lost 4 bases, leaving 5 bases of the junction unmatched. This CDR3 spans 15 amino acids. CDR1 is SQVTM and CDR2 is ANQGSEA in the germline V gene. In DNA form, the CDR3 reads TGCAGCGTTGGATGGCTAGCGGGAGGCACCGGGGAGCTGTTTTTT. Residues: CSVGWLAGGTGELFF.

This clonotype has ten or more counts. CDR3 bases: TGTGCCAGCAGCGTAGAAGTCGAGAGCTTCTATGGCTACACCTTC. Encoded protein: CASSVEVESFYGYTF. The J gene is TRBJ1-2, the V gene TRBV9; D gene unclear. CDR3 length equals 15 residues. Trimming took off 0 bases at V and 4 bases at J, with 13 bases between the two ends. Germline-derived CDR1 and CDR2 are SGDLS and YYNGEE.

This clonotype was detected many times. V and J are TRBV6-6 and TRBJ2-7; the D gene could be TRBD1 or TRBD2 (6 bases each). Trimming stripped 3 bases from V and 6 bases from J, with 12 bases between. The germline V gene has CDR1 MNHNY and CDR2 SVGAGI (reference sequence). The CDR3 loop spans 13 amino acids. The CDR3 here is CASSYGGLGEQYV. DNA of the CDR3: TGTGCCAGCAGTTATGGGGGGCTGGGCGAGCAGTACGTC.

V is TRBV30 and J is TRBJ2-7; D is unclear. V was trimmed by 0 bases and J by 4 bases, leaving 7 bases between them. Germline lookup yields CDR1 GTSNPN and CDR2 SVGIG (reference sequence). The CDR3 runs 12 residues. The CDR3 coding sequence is TGTGCCTGGAGTGTACTATTGTACGAGCAGTACTTC. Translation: CAWSVLLYEQYF.

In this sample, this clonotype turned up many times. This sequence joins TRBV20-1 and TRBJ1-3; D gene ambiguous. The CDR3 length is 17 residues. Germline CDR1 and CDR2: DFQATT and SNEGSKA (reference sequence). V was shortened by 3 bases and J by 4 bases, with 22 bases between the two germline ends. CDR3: CSASPNPGRPKGNTIYF. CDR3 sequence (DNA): TGCAGTGCTAGTCCAAACCCCGGTCGCCCGAAAGGAAACACCATATATTTT.

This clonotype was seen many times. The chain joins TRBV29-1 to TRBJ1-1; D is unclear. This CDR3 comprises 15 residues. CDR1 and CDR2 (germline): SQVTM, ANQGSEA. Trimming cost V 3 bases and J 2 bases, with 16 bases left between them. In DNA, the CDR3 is TGCAGCGTTGAGCTACTTGGACGGATTAACACTGAAGCTTTCTTT. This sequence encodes CSVELLGRINTEAFF.